This entry lists 13 T cell receptor beta chains sequenced from one sample in a study of blood T cells in healthy people across ages. Primers used in a second PCR of about 7 to 12 cycles were a sample-barcoded 5' primer and a J-beta primer mix. TCRdb ran MiXCR on the 5' RACE reads and lists one entry per CDR3 protein. The sample contains roughly 680,000 distinct CDR3 sequences, approximately 52% of which appear only once. Sequenced sample: blood. The receptors derive from a woman of 80 years or more in good health.

This clonotype occurred a few times. The rearrangement joins TRBV7-9 to TRBJ2-3, with D tentatively TRBD2 (6 bases). CDR1 and CDR2 from the germline V gene are SEHNR and FQNEAQ (reference sequence). CDR3 length equals 12 residues. Deletions cut 5 bases from V and 7 bases from J, with 10 bases between. The CDR3, as DNA: TGTGCCAGCAGCCGGGACTCCCATACGCAGTATTTT. Translated, it gives CASSRDSHTQYF.

This clonotype was observed many times. The V call is TRBV7-9, the J call TRBJ2-1, with 9 bases matching TRBD1. This CDR3 has 14 residues. The trim removed 5 bases at V and 6 bases at J, leaving 5 bases unmatched. Per germline, CDR1 SEHNR and CDR2 FQNEAQ (reference sequence). For the CDR3, the DNA is TGTGCCAGCAGCCTAATGACAGGGGGCAATGAGCAGTTCTTC. Amino acids: CASSLMTGGNEQFF.

The V call is TRBV20-1, the J call TRBJ1-4, with D possibly being TRBD1 (6 bases). The V and J ends lost 2 bases and 7 bases respectively, with 14 bases between them. Germline lookup yields CDR1 DFQATT and CDR2 SNEGSKA (reference sequence). The CDR3 contains 14 residues. The CDR3 bases are TGCAGTGCTAGATCGGGACACAACCCTGAAAAACTGTTTTTT. It codes for CSARSGHNPEKLFF.

This clonotype was counted between two and nine times. One base away lies a much larger clone, so this may be a sequencing read error. CDR3 nucleotides: TGTGCCAGCAGGGCCGGCTGGGAGCAGTACTTC. Protein product: CASRAGWEQYF. The chain carries TRBV6-6 and TRBJ2-5, with D possibly being TRBD2 (5 bases). The germline V gene encodes CDR1 MNHNY and CDR2 SVGAGI (reference sequence). Between the trimmed V and J ends, which lost 6 bases and 11 bases, there was a span of 13 bases. The CDR3 consists of 11 residues.

This sequence joins TRBV4-1 and TRBJ1-2; maybe TRBD1 (5 bases). This CDR3 has 16 amino acids. Germline CDR1 MGHRA, CDR2 YSYEKL. The V end lost 4 bases, the J end lost 4 bases, and 19 bases lay between the germline ends. CDR3 amino acids: CASSPEQAAGVYGYTF. The CDR3 DNA follows: TGCGCCAGCAGCCCGGAACAGGCCGCTGGGGTCTATGGCTACACCTTC.

This clonotype has a count of ten or more. The chain joins TRBV4-1 to TRBJ2-3; D is undetermined. The germline gives CDR1 MGHRA, CDR2 YSYEKL. V shed 5 bases and J shed 4 bases, with 19 bases lying between them. CDR3 length: 16 residues. CDR3 sequence reads: CASSGLASGDPDTQYF. In nucleotides, the CDR3 is TGCGCCAGCAGCGGCTTAGCATCTGGGGATCCAGATACGCAGTATTTT.

This clonotype was counted at least ten times. This rearrangement joins TRBV20-1 to TRBJ2-3; the match to TRBD2 covers 12 bases. The germline gives CDR1 DFQATT, CDR2 SNEGSKA (reference sequence). The CDR3 covers 14 residues. In nucleotides, the CDR3 is TGCAGCGGTACTAGCGGGGGGCGGAGAAATACGCAGTATTTT. Residues: CSGTSGGRRNTQYF.

The chain is built from TRBV7-8 and TRBJ2-4, with TRBD2 as a possible D gene (6 bases). Germline V CDR1 and CDR2: SGHVS, FQNEAQ. The CDR3 totals 15 residues. V was clipped by 4 bases and J by 5 bases, with 15 bases between them. The CDR3 protein is CASSSREQVQNIQYF. CDR3 bases: TGTGCCAGCAGCTCCCGGGAGCAAGTCCAAAACATTCAGTACTTC.

A note on this clonotype: This could be a read error, since a much larger clone is one nucleotide away. This rearrangement joins TRBV15 to TRBJ2-7, with a weak D call TRBD1 (5 bases). CDR1 is LNHNV, CDR2 YYDKDF, per germline (reference sequence). There are 12 residues in the CDR3. V shed 5 bases and J shed 7 bases, with 12 bases lying between them. The CDR3 loop is CATSLDTNEQYF. The CDR3 DNA reads TGTGCCACCAGCTTGGACACGAATGAGCAGTACTTC. The full variable domain, completed using reference TRBV15 and TRBJ2-7, is DAMVIQNPRYQVTQFGKPVTLSCSQTLNHNVMYWYQQKSSQAPKLLFHYYDKDFNNEADTPDNFQSRRPNTSFCFLDIRSPGLGDTAMYLCATSLDTNEQYFGPGTRLTVT.

This clonotype came up once. With a much larger clone just one base away, this may be a read error. The chain has TRBV5-5 and TRBJ2-5; D ambiguous. CDR3 length: 12 residues. Trimming took 10 bases from V and 3 from J, leaving 13 bases between them. Germline assignment: CDR1 SGHKS and CDR2 YYEKEE (reference sequence). This CDR3 reads CAPGVAEETQYF. CDR3 nucleotides: TGTGCCCCCGGCGTGGCGGAAGAGACCCAGTACTTC. The full variable domain, completed using reference TRBV5-5 and TRBJ2-5, is DAGVTQSPTHLIKTRGQQVTLRCSPISGHKSVSWYQQVLGQGPQFIFQYYEKEERGRGNFPDRFSARQFPNYSSELNVNALLLGDSALYLCAPGVAEETQYFGPGTRLLVL.

Ten or more counts support this clonotype. The chain carries TRBV2 and TRBJ2-3, with 7 bases lining up with TRBD2. The CDR3 is made up of 13 amino acids. The V and J ends lost 4 bases and 6 bases, in that order; junction bases with no gene match: 4. The germline CDR1 and CDR2 sequences are SNHLY and FYNNEI. CDR3: CASSVLREDTQYF. In DNA form, the CDR3 reads TGTGCCAGCAGTGTCTTGCGGGAGGATACGCAGTATTTT.

A remark on this clonotype: An end of the junction does not agree with germline; a read error may underlie this. The chain has TRBV3-1 and TRBJ1-3, with D unresolved. The CDR3 sequence is 14 residues long. Germline values: CDR1 LGHDT, CDR2 YNNKEL (reference sequence). The CDR3 DNA is TGTGCCAGCAGCCGGTTAGGGCCTGGAAACACCGTATATTTT. Residues: CASSRLGPGNTVYF.

The chain combines TRBV29-1 with TRBJ1-5, with unresolved D. CDR3 length: 12 residues. Trimming took off 5 bases at V and 3 bases at J, with 8 bases between the two ends. Germline CDR1 and CDR2: SQVTM and ANQGSEA. The CDR3 loop reads CSVRGYNQPQHF. The DNA of the CDR3 is TGCAGCGTTCGGGGTTACAATCAGCCCCAGCATTTT.